These T cell receptor beta chains were read from a single sample in a study of CD8 T cells in ankylosing spondylitis. TCRdb redid the calling of the 5' RACE reads with MiXCR, one entry per CDR3 protein. The sample has 160,000 or so distinct CDR3 sequences; 9.8% are singletons. Sequenced material: blood, either unsorted or a sorted T cell fraction (not recorded which). The receptors were sampled from a female donor with ankylosing spondylitis or in good health (not recorded which). Each CDR3 is given with its conserved first and last residue. Clone size, where shown, is once, few, many, or a class for clones that have expanded.

>TRBV10-3|16|many
CAISDGLGVNTGELFF
>TRBV5-6|14|few
CASSRGQANYGYTF
>TRBV7-9|15|few
CASSPAGLINSPLHF
>TRBV2|13|few
CASSDHIIYEQYF
>TRBV2|15|.
CASSLVAAGANVLTF
>TRBV29-1|14|many
CSVSEGREPYGYTF
>TRBV9|13|.
CASSPTGSREQYF
>TRBV20-1|15|.
CSARDGQSMNTEAFF
>TRBV15|15|.
CATSEGRGHGQPQHF
>TRBV6-1|14|many
CASNEPGQRFEAFF
>TRBV27|12|.
CASSGIDEKLFF
>TRBV25-1|14|few
CASSELAGRNIQYF
>TRBV5-1|16|many
CASSLEVPGVLYGYTF
>TRBV23-1|13|.
CASSQRDRNTIYF
>TRBV6-2/TRBV6-3|13|.
CASSYGGGNEQFF
>TRBV5-1|15|.
CASSLRSGAVEEQFF
>TRBV27|13|few
CASSFGSGQPQHF
>TRBV9|15|.
CASSVGGGSGETQYF
>TRBV10-3|12|.
CAIPGRNTEAFF
>TRBV12-3/TRBV12-4|14|many
CASSFGSDSYEQYF